The 4 T cell receptor beta chains presented below share a single source sample, sequenced in a study of cytomegalovirus exposure and HLA in healthy donors. The PCR was carried out with 60 Vbeta primers and 13 Jbeta primers. Some clones are missing from TCRdb's copy, which holds only in-frame ones; the method was immunoSEQ multiplex PCR. The sample includes fewer than 250,000 clones, about 83% seen only once; the top ten take 9.5% to 13%. Sequencing was done on a sample of PBMCs. The receptors derive from a woman aged 50 to 60 in good health and CMV-seropositive.

The V and J genes are TRBV6-6 and TRBJ2-1; 10 bases are a match to TRBD2. Germline assignment: CDR1 MNHNY and CDR2 SVGAGI (reference sequence). Germline trimming cut 2 bases from V and 8 bases from J; bases unmatched to any gene: 9. This CDR3 has 16 residues. This CDR3 is CASSYGKAGGLDEQFF. CDR3 DNA: TGTGCCAGCAGTTACGGCAAAGCGGGGGGGCTCGATGAGCAGTTCTTC.

The genes are TRBV11-3 and TRBJ2-7; D ambiguous. The CDR3 runs to 15 residues. Germline-derived CDR1 and CDR2 are SGHNT and YENEEA. The V gene lost 4 bases and the J gene lost 5 bases, with 18 bases spanning the gap. CDR3 coding DNA: TGTGCCAGCAGCTCCCGGGTAGCCGCATTCCACGAGCAGTACTTC. As protein: CASSSRVAAFHEQYF.

This chain uses TRBV11-2 with TRBJ2-1, with D possibly matching TRBD2 (5 bases). Germline lookup yields CDR1 SGHAT and CDR2 FQNNGV. Trimming stripped 1 base from V and 8 bases from J, with 12 bases between. CDR3 length: 14 amino acids. CDR3 DNA sequence: TGTGCCAGCAGCTTAGGAGGGATGCGCGATGAGCAGTTCTTC. This encodes CASSLGGMRDEQFF.

The chain is built from TRBV7-3 and TRBJ2-2, with D tentatively TRBD1 (5 bases). The CDR3 extends over 17 amino acids. Per germline, CDR1 SGHTA and CDR2 FQGTGA. The germline V and J ends were trimmed by 2 bases and 2 bases, with 15 bases remaining between them. CDR3 DNA: TGTGCCAGCAGCTTATACCTCAGGGCTACAAACACCGGGGAGCTGTTTTTT. The encoded protein is CASSLYLRATNTGELFF. The variable domain in full, completed from reference TRBV7-3 and TRBJ2-2, reads GAGVSQTPSNKVTEKGKYVELRCDPISGHTALYWYRQSLGQGPEFLIYFQGTGAADDSGLPNDRFFAVRPEGSVSTLKIQRTERGDSAVYLCASSLYLRATNTGELFFGEGSRLTVL.